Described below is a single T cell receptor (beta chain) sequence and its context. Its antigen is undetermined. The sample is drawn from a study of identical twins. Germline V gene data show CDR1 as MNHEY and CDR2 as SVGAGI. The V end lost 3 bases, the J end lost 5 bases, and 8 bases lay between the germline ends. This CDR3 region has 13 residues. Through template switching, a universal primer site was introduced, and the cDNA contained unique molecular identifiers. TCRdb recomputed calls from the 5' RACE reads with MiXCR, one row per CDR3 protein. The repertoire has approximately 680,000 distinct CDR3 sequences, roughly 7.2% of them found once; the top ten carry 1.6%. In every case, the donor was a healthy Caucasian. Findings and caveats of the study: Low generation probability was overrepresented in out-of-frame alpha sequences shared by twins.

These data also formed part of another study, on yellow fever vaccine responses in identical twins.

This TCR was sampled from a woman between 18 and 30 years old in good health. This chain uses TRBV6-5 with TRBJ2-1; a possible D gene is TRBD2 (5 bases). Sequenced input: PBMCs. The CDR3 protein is CASSYAGDNEQFF. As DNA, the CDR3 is TGTGCCAGCAGTTATGCCGGGGACAATGAGCAGTTCTTC.